Detailed here is one T cell receptor beta chain. Its recognized antigen is unknown. Base qualities are missing; no much larger clone stands one base away. The data were taken from a study of T-cell reconstitution after alpha-beta-depleted transplantation in children (dated by TCRdb to 2016 to 2017). Regarding the study in general: T-cell immune reconstitution after TCRalphabeta/CD19-depleted allogeneic hematopoietic cell transplantation in children was quantitatively tracked in the study by means of TCR repertoire profiling. Results and caveats for the whole study, not just this receptor: Apparently early alphabetaT-cell count recovery about two months after transplant reportedly relied on only several hundred rapidly expanded clones derived from non-depleted graft cells. The frequencies of hyperexpanded clones fell over the following months, and after one year, T-cell counts and TCRbeta diversity were mostly attributed to newly produced T cells. In some patients, the high TCRbeta diversity seen at day 60 was put down to recipient T cells and intrathymic progenitors that had survived conditioning.

Receptor libraries were prepared by PCR. Data came from an Illumina HiSeq 2500. TCR libraries were prepared with molecular barcoding, using unique molecular identifiers to normalize TCRbeta repertoire quantification. TCRdb redid the processing of the public reads, applying fastp at Q25 and MiXCR, and retained in-frame beta chains. Rows are combined by CDR3 protein, so each entry shows the most common genes and DNA. For this sample there are about 400,000 distinct CDR3 sequences; about 16% appear just once. The ten largest clones add up to 25% to 35% of the sample. The sample's treatment or condition, from its label and the paper: allogeneic hematopoietic cell transplantation with graft depleted of TCRalphabeta T cells and CD19 B cells. The children who served as transplant recipients had been given grafts of TCRalphabeta/CD19-depleted allogeneic hematopoietic cells. Here V drops 3 bases and J drops 1 base, and the junction holds 5 bases not matched to any gene. For CDR1 and CDR2, the germline V gene (reference sequence) lists SGHKS and YYEKEE. Counted from cysteine to phenylalanine, this CDR3 has 15 amino acids. Only CDR3 DNA remains: 45 bases, in frame from the first base.

The sequence links TRBV5-5 to TRBJ2-7; TRBD1 fits 9 bases in the junction. The receptor was isolated from a boy in the first two years of life who had a stem cell transplant for Wiskott-Aldrich syndrome, so the T cells may come from the graft donor. The material was PBMCs, mostly from graft donor cells, obtained 360 days after TCRalphabeta/CD19-depleted stem cell transplant. The CDR3 reads CASSYWTGASYEQYF. The nucleotide sequence is TGTGCCAGCAGCTACTGGACAGGGGCTTCCTACGAGCAGTACTTC.